This TCR beta chain comes out of a study of T cell responses to AZD1222 COVID-19 vaccine. Study-level findings and limits: The reported proportion of spike-specific TCRs targeting unmutated variant regions was nearly half. A rise in Spike-specific TCR breadth and depth followed two AZD1222 doses.

Concerning this clone: Its antigen is unidentified.

Assay used: immunoSEQ multiplex PCR; TCRdb lists only in-frame clones, some missing. The profile shows more than 150,000 clones, approximately 90% of them singletons. Germline CDR1 and CDR2: SGHDN and FVKESK. Trimming shortened V by 1 base and J by 5 bases, and 8 bases separated the two germline ends. The CDR3 loop spans 13 amino acids. V gene TRBV14 combines with J gene TRBJ2-5; D is unresolved. Sample: peripheral blood, taken 28 days after the second AZD1222 dose. This receptor was obtained from an adult who received the AZD1222 COVID-19 vaccine. The CDR3 DNA reads TGTGCCAGCAGCCAAGGTCCATGGGAGACCCAGTACTTC. Residues: CASSQGPWETQYF.